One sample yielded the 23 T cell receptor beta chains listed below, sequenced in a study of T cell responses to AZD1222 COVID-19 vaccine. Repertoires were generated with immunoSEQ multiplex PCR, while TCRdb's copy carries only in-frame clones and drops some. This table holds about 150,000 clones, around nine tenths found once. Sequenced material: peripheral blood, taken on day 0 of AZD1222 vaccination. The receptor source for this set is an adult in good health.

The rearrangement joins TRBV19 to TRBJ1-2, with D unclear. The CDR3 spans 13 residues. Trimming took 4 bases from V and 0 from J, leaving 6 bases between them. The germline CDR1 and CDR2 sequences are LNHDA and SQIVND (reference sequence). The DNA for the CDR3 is TGTGCCAGTAGTACAACCGCTAACTATGGCTACACCTTC. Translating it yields CASSTTANYGYTF. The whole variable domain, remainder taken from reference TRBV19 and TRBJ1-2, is DGGITQSPKYLFRKEGQNVTLSCEQNLNHDAMYWYRQDPGQGLRLIYYSQIVNDFQKGDIAEGYSVSREKKESFPLTVTSAQKNPTAFYLCASSTTANYGYTFGSGTRLTVV.

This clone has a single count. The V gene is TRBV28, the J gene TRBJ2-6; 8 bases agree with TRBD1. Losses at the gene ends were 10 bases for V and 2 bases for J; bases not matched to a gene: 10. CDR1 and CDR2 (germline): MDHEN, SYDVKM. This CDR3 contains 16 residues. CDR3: CATDSDRAPGANVLTF. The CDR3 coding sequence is TGTGCCACCGACTCGGACAGGGCACCTGGGGCCAACGTCCTGACTTTC. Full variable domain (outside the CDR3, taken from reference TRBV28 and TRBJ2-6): DVKVTQSSRYLVKRTGEKVFLECVQDMDHENMFWYRQDPGLGLRLIYFSYDVKMKEKGDIPEGYSVSREKKERFSLILESASTNQTSMYLCATDSDRAPGANVLTFGAGSRLTVL.

The CDR3 DNA sequence: TGTGCCAGCAGCCGGGGACAGGGGGCTATGTTGGGAGAGACCCAGTACTTC. Amino acids: CASSRGQGAMLGETQYF. V usage is TRBV11-3 and J usage is TRBJ2-5, with 12 bases fitting TRBD1. J was trimmed by 4 bases and V by 5 bases; bases with no gene match: 11. This CDR3 contains 17 residues. CDR1 is SGHNT, CDR2 YENEEA, per germline.

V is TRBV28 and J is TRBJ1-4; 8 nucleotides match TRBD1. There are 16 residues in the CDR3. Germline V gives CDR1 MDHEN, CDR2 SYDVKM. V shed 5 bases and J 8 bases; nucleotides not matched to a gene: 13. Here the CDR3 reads CASSPIGDRIYEKLFF. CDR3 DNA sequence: TGTGCCAGCAGTCCCATTGGGGACAGGATTTACGAAAAACTGTTTTTT.

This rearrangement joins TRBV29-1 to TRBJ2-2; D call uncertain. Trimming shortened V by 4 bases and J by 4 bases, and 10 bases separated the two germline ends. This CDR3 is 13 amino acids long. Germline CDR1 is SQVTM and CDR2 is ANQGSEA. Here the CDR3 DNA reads TGCAGCGTTGTTCAAAGGACCACCGGGGAGCTGTTTTTT. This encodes CSVVQRTTGELFF.

This chain's CDR3 is CASSELAGELDTQYF. Written as DNA, the CDR3 is TGTGCCAGCAGTGAACTAGCGGGCGAACTAGATACGCAGTATTTT. The J gene is TRBJ2-3, the V gene TRBV6-1; 8 bases map to TRBD2. Germline loops: CDR1 MNHNS, CDR2 SASEGT. Germline trimming cut 2 bases from V and 5 bases from J; bases unmatched to any gene: 6. The CDR3 runs to 15 residues.

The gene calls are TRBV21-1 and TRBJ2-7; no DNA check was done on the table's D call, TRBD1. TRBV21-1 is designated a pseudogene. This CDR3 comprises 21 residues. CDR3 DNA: TGTGCCAGCAGCAAAGCTGGGGACAGCTGGATGAAGACCATCAATAAAACTATGGAGTACTTC. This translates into CASSKAGDSWMKTINKTMEYF.

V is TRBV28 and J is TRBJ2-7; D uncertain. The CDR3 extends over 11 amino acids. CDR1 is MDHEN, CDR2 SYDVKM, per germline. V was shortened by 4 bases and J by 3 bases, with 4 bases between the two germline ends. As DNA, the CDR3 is TGTGCCAGCAGTTCGTACTACGAGCAGTACTTC. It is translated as CASSSYYEQYF.

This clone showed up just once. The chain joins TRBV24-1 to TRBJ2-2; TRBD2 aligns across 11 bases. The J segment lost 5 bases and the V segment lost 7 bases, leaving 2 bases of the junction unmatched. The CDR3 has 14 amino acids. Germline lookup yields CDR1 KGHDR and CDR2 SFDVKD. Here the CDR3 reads CATRTSGKTGELFF. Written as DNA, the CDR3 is TGTGCCACCAGGACTAGCGGGAAAACCGGGGAGCTGTTTTTT.

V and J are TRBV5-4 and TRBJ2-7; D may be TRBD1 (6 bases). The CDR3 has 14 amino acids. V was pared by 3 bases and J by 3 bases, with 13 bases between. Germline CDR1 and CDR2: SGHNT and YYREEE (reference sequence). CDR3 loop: CASSSTAGVYEQYF. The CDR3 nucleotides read TGTGCCAGCAGCTCGACGGCAGGGGTCTACGAGCAGTACTTC.

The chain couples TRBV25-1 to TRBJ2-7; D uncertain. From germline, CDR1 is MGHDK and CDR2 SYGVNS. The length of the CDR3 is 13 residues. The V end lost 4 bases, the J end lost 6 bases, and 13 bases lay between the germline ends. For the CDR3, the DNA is TGTGCCAGCAGTGCCAGAAGAAGTGGCGAGCAGTACTTC. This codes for CASSARRSGEQYF.

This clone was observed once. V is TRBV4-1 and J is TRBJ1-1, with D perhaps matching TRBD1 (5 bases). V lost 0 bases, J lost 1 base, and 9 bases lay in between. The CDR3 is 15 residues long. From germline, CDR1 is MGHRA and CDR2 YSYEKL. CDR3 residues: CASSQEGQGNTEAFF. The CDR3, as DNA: TGCGCCAGCAGCCAAGAGGGCCAGGGGAACACTGAAGCTTTCTTT.

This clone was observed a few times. The CDR3 nucleotides read TGTGCCAGCAATCGGGCGTCCTTCTACGAGCAGTACTTC. This sequence encodes CASNRASFYEQYF. V is TRBV6-5 and J is TRBJ2-7; D call uncertain. This CDR3 is 13 amino acids long. In germline, CDR1 is MNHEY, CDR2 SVGAGI. Trimming left V 7 bases short and J 3 bases short, with 13 bases between.

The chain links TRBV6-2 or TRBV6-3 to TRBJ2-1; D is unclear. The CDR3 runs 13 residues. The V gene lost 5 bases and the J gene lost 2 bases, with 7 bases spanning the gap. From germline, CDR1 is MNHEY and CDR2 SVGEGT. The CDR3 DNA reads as TGTGCCAGCAGTGGCAGGCCCTACAATGAGCAGTTCTTC. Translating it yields CASSGRPYNEQFF.

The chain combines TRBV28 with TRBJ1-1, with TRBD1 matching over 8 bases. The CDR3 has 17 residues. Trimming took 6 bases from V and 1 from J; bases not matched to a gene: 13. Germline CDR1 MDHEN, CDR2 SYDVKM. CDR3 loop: CASSELQGAVRNTEAFF. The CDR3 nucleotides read TGTGCCAGCAGCGAACTCCAGGGGGCTGTCAGGAACACTGAAGCTTTCTTT.

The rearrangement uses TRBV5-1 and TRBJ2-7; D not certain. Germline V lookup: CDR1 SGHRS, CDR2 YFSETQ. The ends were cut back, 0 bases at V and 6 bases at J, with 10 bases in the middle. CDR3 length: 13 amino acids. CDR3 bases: TGCGCCAGCAGCTTGGCTTTGGGGTCCGAGCAGTACTTC. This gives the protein CASSLALGSEQYF. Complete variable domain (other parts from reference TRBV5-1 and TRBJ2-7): KAGVTQTPRYLIKTRGQQVTLSCSPISGHRSVSWYQQTPGQGLQFLFEYFSETQRNKGNFPGRFSGRQFSNSRSEMNVSTLELGDSALYLCASSLALGSEQYFGPGTRLTVT.

The CDR3 is CASSPPSHSGNTIYF. DNA for the CDR3: TGTGCCAGCAGTCCCCCCTCACACTCTGGAAACACCATATATTTT. The V call is TRBV28, the J call TRBJ1-3; D unresolved. With 5 bases removed from V and 0 bases from J, the gap between germline ends came to 11 bases. Looked up from germline, CDR1 is MDHEN and CDR2 is SYDVKM. The CDR3 totals 15 residues.

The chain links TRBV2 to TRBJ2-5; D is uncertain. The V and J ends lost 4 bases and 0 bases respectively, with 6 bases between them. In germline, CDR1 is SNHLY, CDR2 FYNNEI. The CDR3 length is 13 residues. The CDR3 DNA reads TGTGCCAGCAGTGTGGCCCACCAAGAGACCCAGTACTTC. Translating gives CASSVAHQETQYF.

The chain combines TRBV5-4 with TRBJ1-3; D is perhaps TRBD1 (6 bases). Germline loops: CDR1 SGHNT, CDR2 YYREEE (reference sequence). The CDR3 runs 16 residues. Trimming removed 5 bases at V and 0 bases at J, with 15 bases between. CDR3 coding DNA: TGTGCCAGCAGTTATCGGACAGAAAGCTCTGGAAACACCATATATTTT. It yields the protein CASSYRTESSGNTIYF.

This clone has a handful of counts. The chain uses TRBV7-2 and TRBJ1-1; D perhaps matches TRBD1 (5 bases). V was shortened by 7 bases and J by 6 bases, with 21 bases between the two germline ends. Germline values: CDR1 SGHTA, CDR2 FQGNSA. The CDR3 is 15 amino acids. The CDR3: CASTSRKGIYPEAFF. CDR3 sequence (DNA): TGTGCCAGCACCTCCCGTAAGGGGATTTACCCTGAAGCTTTCTTT. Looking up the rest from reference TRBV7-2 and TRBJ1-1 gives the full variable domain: GAGVSQSPSNKVTEKGKDVELRCDPISGHTALYWYRQSLGQGLEFLIYFQGNSAPDKSGLPSDRFSAERTGGSVSTLTIQRTQQEDSAVYLCASTSRKGIYPEAFFGQGTRLTVV.

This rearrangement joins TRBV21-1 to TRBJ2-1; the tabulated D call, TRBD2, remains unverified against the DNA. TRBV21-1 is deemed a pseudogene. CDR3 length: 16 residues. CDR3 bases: TGTGCCAGCAGCAAAGCAGCGGGAGGGCAGTTAAGTCGGCAGTTCTTC. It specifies CASSKAAGGQLSRQFF.

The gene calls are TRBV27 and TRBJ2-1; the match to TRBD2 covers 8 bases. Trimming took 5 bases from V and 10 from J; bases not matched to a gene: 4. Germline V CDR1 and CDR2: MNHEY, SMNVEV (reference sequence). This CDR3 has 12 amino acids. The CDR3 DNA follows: TGTGCCAGCAGTAAAATAGCGGGAGAGCAGTTCTTC. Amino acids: CASSKIAGEQFF.

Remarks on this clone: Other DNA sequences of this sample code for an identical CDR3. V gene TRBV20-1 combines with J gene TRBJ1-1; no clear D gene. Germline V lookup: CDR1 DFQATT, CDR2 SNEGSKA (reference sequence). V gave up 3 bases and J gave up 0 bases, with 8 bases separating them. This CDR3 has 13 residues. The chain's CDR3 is CSASSGVNTEAFF. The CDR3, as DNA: TGCAGTGCTAGTTCTGGGGTGAACACTGAAGCTTTCTTT.